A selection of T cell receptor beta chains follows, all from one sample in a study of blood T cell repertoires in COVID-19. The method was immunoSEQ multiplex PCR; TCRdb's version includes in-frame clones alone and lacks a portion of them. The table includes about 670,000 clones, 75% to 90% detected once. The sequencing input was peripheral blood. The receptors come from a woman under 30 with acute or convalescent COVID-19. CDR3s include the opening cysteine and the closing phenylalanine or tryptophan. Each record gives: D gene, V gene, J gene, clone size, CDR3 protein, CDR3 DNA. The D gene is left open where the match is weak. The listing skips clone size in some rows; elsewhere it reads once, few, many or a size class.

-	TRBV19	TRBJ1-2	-	CASSIDVTGQGYGYTF	TGTGCCAGTAGTATTGATGTGACAGGCCAGGGGTATGGCTACACCTTC
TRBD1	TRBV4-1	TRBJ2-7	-	CASSQETGSPSYEQYF	TGCGCCAGCAGCCAAGAGACAGGGTCCCCTTCCTACGAGCAGTACTTC
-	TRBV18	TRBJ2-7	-	CASSPPTFTYEQYF	TGTGCCAGCTCACCACCGACATTCACCTACGAGCAGTACTTC
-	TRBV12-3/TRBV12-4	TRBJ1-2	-	CASSLVKGDGYTF	TGTGCCAGCAGTTTAGTAAAGGGGGACGGCTACACCTTC
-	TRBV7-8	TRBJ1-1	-	CASSLERGVGSEAFF	TGTGCCAGCAGCCTTGAGCGGGGGGTTGGTTCTGAAGCTTTCTTT
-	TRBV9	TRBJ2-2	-	CASSAGHPNTGELFF	TGTGCCAGCAGCGCGGGACACCCGAACACCGGGGAGCTGTTTTTT
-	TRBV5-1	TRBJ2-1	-	CASSLVAGHNEQFF	TGCGCCAGCAGCTTGGTGGCGGGCCACAATGAGCAGTTCTTC
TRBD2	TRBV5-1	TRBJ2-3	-	CASSPTLTSGGSTDTQYF	TGCGCCAGCAGCCCAACCCTGACTAGCGGGGGGAGCACAGATACGCAGTATTTT
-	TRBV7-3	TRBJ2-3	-	CASSLHREDTQYF	TGTGCCAGCAGCTTACACAGGGAAGATACGCAGTATTTT
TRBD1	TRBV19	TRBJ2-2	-	CATRDRGLSTGELFF	TGTGCCACTAGGGACAGGGGGCTTAGCACCGGGGAGCTGTTTTTT
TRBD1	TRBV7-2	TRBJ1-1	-	CASSPPERGRGRNTEAFF	TGTGCCAGCAGCCCTCCTGAGAGGGGCAGGGGGCGGAACACTGAAGCTTTCTTT
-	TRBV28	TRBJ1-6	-	CASTLTGFGSPLHF	TGTGCCAGCACCCTTACAGGATTTGGTTCACCCCTCCACTTT
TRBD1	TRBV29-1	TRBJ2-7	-	CSAGQESSYEQYF	TGCAGCGCTGGACAGGAGAGCTCCTACGAGCAGTACTTC
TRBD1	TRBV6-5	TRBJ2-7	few	CASSVGTGSDEQYF	TGTGCCAGCAGCGTTGGGACAGGGAGCGACGAGCAGTACTTC